These 24 T cell receptor beta chains share one sample of origin, sequenced in a study of early T cells in non-severe SARS-CoV-2 infection. TCRdb independently ran MiXCR on the 5' RACE reads; one entry per CDR3 protein. The data show approximately 50,000 distinct CDR3 sequences, almost 9.5% seen once. The sample taken for sequencing was whole blood. All receptors come from an adult who was a healthcare worker with PCR-confirmed SARS-CoV-2 infection or an uninfected control (not recorded which).

A word on this clonotype: Compared with germline, one end of the junction differs, possibly owing to a read error. J is TRBJ2-1 and V is TRBV12-3 or TRBV12-4, with TRBD2 matching over 12 bases. The CDR3 is 15 residues long. The CDR3 here is CASSLAGGTHNEQFF. In DNA form, the CDR3 reads TGTGCCAGCAGTCTAGCGGGAGGGACCCACAATGAGCAGTTCTTC.

This clonotype occurred many times. The CDR3 DNA follows: TGTGCCAGCAGCTTAAAGGGACAGGGATTCATTCAGTACTTC. Amino acids: CASSLKGQGFIQYF. This chain connects TRBV7-3 to TRBJ2-4; 9 positions match TRBD1. The trim removed 1 base at V and 9 bases at J, leaving 4 bases unmatched. Germline V gives CDR1 SGHTA, CDR2 FQGTGA. The length of the CDR3 is 14 residues.

The V gene is TRBV5-1, the J gene TRBJ2-1; unclear D gene. The V end was cut by 4 bases, the J end by 5 bases, with 16 bases between. This CDR3 comprises 15 residues. Germline-derived CDR1 and CDR2 are SGHRS and YFSETQ. CDR3 protein: CASSLQNWGNNEQFF. The CDR3 nucleotides read TGCGCCAGCAGCCTTCAAAATTGGGGAAACAATGAGCAGTTCTTC.

In its sample, this clonotype was seen many times. The chain carries TRBV6-2 or TRBV6-3 and TRBJ2-7; D gene ambiguous. The germline V gene encodes CDR1 MNHEY and CDR2 SVGEGT. CDR3 length: 12 residues. The V and J ends lost 2 bases and 7 bases respectively, with 9 bases between them. The CDR3 DNA is TGTGCCAGCAGTTACACCCCCAGGGAGCAGTACTTC. Protein product: CASSYTPREQYF.

This clonotype was counted at least ten times. The rearrangement links TRBV20-1 to TRBJ2-5, with 7 bases matching TRBD1. Germline CDR1 reads DFQATT; CDR2 reads SNEGSKA (reference sequence). The CDR3 totals 13 residues. Germline trimming cut 6 bases from V and 2 bases from J; bases unmatched to any gene: 6. As DNA, the CDR3 is TGCAGTGCCCTAGGGGGACAGCAAGAGACCCAGTACTTC. It translates to CSALGGQQETQYF.

Ten or more counts support this clonotype. The chain employs TRBV20-1 and TRBJ2-5; TRBD1 or TRBD2 may be the D gene (5 bases each). CDR1 is DFQATT, CDR2 SNEGSKA, per germline (reference sequence). There are 13 residues in the CDR3. The V end lost 4 bases, the J end lost 2 bases, and 11 bases lay between the germline ends. In DNA form, the CDR3 reads TGCAGTGCTACAGGGACGGTGCAAGAGACCCAGTACTTC. Amino acid sequence: CSATGTVQETQYF.

There are a few counts of this clonotype. V is TRBV29-1 and J is TRBJ2-7; no reliable D call. The germline V gene encodes CDR1 SQVTM and CDR2 ANQGSEA. The CDR3 runs to 11 residues. V was pared by 4 bases and J by 2 bases, with 6 bases between. The CDR3 DNA reads TGCAGCGTTGGGCAGACCTACGAGCAGTACTTC. It translates to CSVGQTYEQYF.

This clonotype was detected ten times or more. The V and J genes are TRBV7-2 and TRBJ2-2, with 7 bases matching TRBD1. CDR3 length: 17 residues. Looked up from germline, CDR1 is SGHTA and CDR2 is FQGNSA. V dropped 5 bases and J dropped 2; count of bases not matched to a gene: 11. The CDR3 loop is CASSVGSWDSNTGELFF. CDR3 sequence (DNA): TGTGCCAGCAGCGTAGGTTCCTGGGACAGCAACACCGGGGAGCTGTTTTTT.

Many counts were recorded for this clonotype. This chain uses TRBV5-1 with TRBJ2-7; TRBD2 is a possible D gene (5 bases). This CDR3 is built from 16 residues. V was trimmed by 4 bases and J by 1 base, leaving 18 bases between them. The V gene's germline CDR1 is SGHRS and CDR2 YFSETQ. The CDR3 DNA reads as TGCGCCAGCAGCCCCACGGAGGTGCGGAAGTCCTACGAGCAGTACTTC. Protein product: CASSPTEVRKSYEQYF.

In its sample, this clonotype was seen many times. The V call is TRBV28, the J call TRBJ2-5; D is unclear. V was cut by 5 bases and J by 2 bases, with 6 bases left in between. Germline assignment: CDR1 MDHEN and CDR2 SYDVKM. The CDR3 has 12 residues. The CDR3 here is CASSRSQETQYF. The CDR3 DNA reads TGTGCCAGCAGTCGATCGCAAGAGACCCAGTACTTC. Drawing the rest from reference TRBV28 and TRBJ2-5, the complete variable domain is DVKVTQSSRYLVKRTGEKVFLECVQDMDHENMFWYRQDPGLGLRLIYFSYDVKMKEKGDIPEGYSVSREKKERFSLILESASTNQTSMYLCASSRSQETQYFGPGTRLLVL.

This clonotype has a count of ten or more. This chain connects TRBV12-3 or TRBV12-4 to TRBJ1-4, with unresolved D. The CDR3 contains 11 residues. V lost 5 bases to trimming and J lost 4 bases, with 2 bases between them. CDR3 in amino acids: CASSRNEKLFF. The CDR3 region has the DNA TGTGCCAGCAGTCGTAATGAAAAACTGTTTTTT.

A few counts support this clonotype. V usage is TRBV28 and J usage is TRBJ1-6; 7 nucleotides match TRBD1. With 7 bases clipped from V and 5 bases from J, the junction kept 2 bases outside the gene matches. CDR1 MDHEN and CDR2 SYDVKM come from the germline V gene. The CDR3 is made up of 13 amino acids. The CDR3 sequence is CASKGQHNSPLHF. The CDR3 DNA follows: TGTGCCAGCAAGGGACAGCATAATTCACCCCTCCACTTT. Combining the CDR3 with reference TRBV28 and TRBJ1-6 gives the whole variable domain DVKVTQSSRYLVKRTGEKVFLECVQDMDHENMFWYRQDPGLGLRLIYFSYDVKMKEKGDIPEGYSVSREKKERFSLILESASTNQTSMYLCASKGQHNSPLHFGNGTRLTVT.

This clonotype occurred many times. One end of the junction fails to match germline, which may point to a read error. The CDR3 protein is CATSDLWGQASF. The CDR3 coding sequence is TGTGCCACCAGTGATTTGTGGGGACAGGCCTCCTTC. This chain joins TRBV24-1 and TRBJ1-2, with 8 positions matching TRBD1. CDR1 KGHDR and CDR2 SFDVKD come from the germline V gene. The CDR3 runs 12 residues.

The sample holds many counts of this clonotype. The gene calls are TRBV7-9 and TRBJ2-3; no clear D. V was cut by 1 base and J by 0 bases, with 5 bases left in between. The CDR3 extends over 14 amino acids. The germline V gene has CDR1 SEHNR and CDR2 FQNEAQ (reference sequence). CDR3 nucleotides: TGTGCCAGCAGCTTAGAGAGAAGCACAGATACGCAGTATTTT. The encoded protein is CASSLERSTDTQYF.

In the case of this clonotype: A much more abundant neighbour one base away suggests this may be a read error. The chain combines TRBV29-1 with TRBJ1-1, with no clear D. The CDR3 runs 12 residues. The germline CDR1 and CDR2 sequences are SQVTM and ANQGSEA. V lost 4 bases, J lost 2 bases, and 8 bases lay in between. CDR3 coding DNA: TGCAGCGTTGTACTGGGTAACACTGAAGCTTTCTTT. Its protein is CSVVLGNTEAFF.

In its sample, this clonotype was seen many times. The chain recombines TRBV11-2 with TRBJ2-5; a weak D match, TRBD1 (5 bases). Trimming stripped 2 bases from V and 5 bases from J, with 12 bases between. The CDR3 totals 14 residues. Germline values: CDR1 SGHAT, CDR2 FQNNGV. CDR3: CASSLLLGPETQYF. DNA for the CDR3: TGTGCCAGCAGCTTACTACTGGGGCCCGAGACCCAGTACTTC.

The gene calls are TRBV29-1 and TRBJ2-3; 9 bases are shared with TRBD1. Germline values: CDR1 SQVTM, CDR2 ANQGSEA. V dropped 7 bases and J dropped 3; count of bases not matched to a gene: 5. The CDR3 runs 13 residues. CDR3 in amino acids: CSGTGARTDTQYF. The CDR3, as DNA: TGCAGCGGGACAGGGGCTAGGACAGATACGCAGTATTTT.

This clonotype has ten or more counts. The V and J genes are TRBV29-1 and TRBJ1-1; D gene unclear. Germline-derived CDR1 and CDR2 are SQVTM and ANQGSEA. V was shortened by 4 bases and J by 3 bases, with 6 bases between the two germline ends. This CDR3 comprises 11 residues. CDR3: CSVVGYTEAFF. CDR3 nucleotide sequence: TGCAGCGTTGTGGGTTACACTGAAGCTTTCTTT. Full variable domain (outside the CDR3, taken from reference TRBV29-1 and TRBJ1-1): SAVISQKPSRDICQRGTSLTIQCQVDSQVTMMFWYRQQPGQSLTLIATANQGSEATYESGFVIDKFPISRPNLTFSTLTVSNMSPEDSSIYLCSVVGYTEAFFGQGTRLTVV.

The table lists this clonotype with many counts. V is TRBV5-1 and J is TRBJ2-1; 11 bases are a match to TRBD2. The CDR3 length is 15 residues. Germline assignment: CDR1 SGHRS and CDR2 YFSETQ. Unmatched junction bases numbered 5, after V lost 4 bases and J lost 5 bases. CDR3 sequence (DNA): TGCGCCAGCAGCCTGGGGGGACTAGCGGACAATGAGCAGTTCTTC. It specifies CASSLGGLADNEQFF.

This clonotype was seen only a few times. The V gene is TRBV20-1, the J gene TRBJ2-2; 8 positions match TRBD1. Germline trimming cut 8 bases from V and 4 bases from J; bases unmatched to any gene: 9. Germline V CDR1 and CDR2: DFQATT, SNEGSKA (reference sequence). The CDR3 is made up of 14 amino acids. The CDR3 nucleotides are TGCAGTACTTACCGGACAGGGTCCACCGGGGAGCTGTTTTTT. Its translation: CSTYRTGSTGELFF.

J is TRBJ2-3 and V is TRBV27; 9 nucleotides align to TRBD2. The CDR3 has 16 residues. Trimming cost V 3 bases and J 3 bases; bases outside gene matches: 7. The germline gives CDR1 MNHEY, CDR2 SMNVEV (reference sequence). CDR3 sequence (DNA): TGTGCCAGCAGTTTGTCTCTAGCGGGACCGACAGATACGCAGTATTTT. Protein product: CASSLSLAGPTDTQYF.

The sample holds a few counts of this clonotype. V usage is TRBV28 and J usage is TRBJ2-7; D remains ambiguous. Germline V gene sequence: CDR1 MDHEN, CDR2 SYDVKM. V was pared by 5 bases and J by 4 bases, with 9 bases between. The CDR3 totals 12 residues. This CDR3 is CASSRIIYEQYF. The CDR3 DNA sequence: TGTGCCAGCAGTCGAATCATTTACGAGCAGTACTTC.

This clonotype was seen repeatedly, ten times or more. The gene calls are TRBV18 and TRBJ2-7, with D unclear. The germline V gene has CDR1 KGHSH and CDR2 LQKENI. The CDR3 covers 15 residues. Trimming took 1 base from V and 1 from J, leaving 11 bases between them. As DNA, the CDR3 is TGTGCCAGCTCACCACAAAAGGGCTCATCCTACGAGCAGTACTTC. Amino acids: CASSPQKGSSYEQYF.

This clonotype came up many times. The chain couples TRBV11-2 to TRBJ1-2; 11 bases match TRBD1. The CDR3 consists of 14 residues. The germline CDR1 and CDR2 sequences are SGHAT and FQNNGV. Germline trimming cut 5 bases from V and 7 bases from J; bases unmatched to any gene: 6. The CDR3 nucleotides are TGTGCCAGCAGCACCGGGACAGGGGGTTTTGGCTACACCTTC. Its translation is CASSTGTGGFGYTF.